The 7 T cell receptor beta chains listed next were all sequenced from one sample in a study of low-dose radiotherapy and immunotherapy resistance in tumors. Alpha- and beta-chain coverage of first-strand cDNA came from TRAV- and TRBV-specific primers. The PCR that amplified TCRs ran for around 22 cycles, relying on a constant-region primer and a V-primer adapter. TCRdb recomputed calls from the reads with MiXCR, one row per CDR3 protein. The sample lists approximately 89,000 distinct CDR3 sequences, approximately 17% occurring once. Time point noted: before trial treatment. The sample in question was PBMCs, obtained before treatment. These receptors were taken from a male donor with prostate cancer.

The chain carries TRBV5-4 and TRBJ2-1; 8 bases agree with TRBD2. V was pared by 0 bases and J by 7 bases, with 9 bases of the junction left unmatched. In germline, CDR1 is SGHNT, CDR2 YYREEE (reference sequence). This CDR3 has 16 amino acids. The CDR3 region has the DNA TGTGCCAGCAGCTTGGGGCCGGGAGGGCCAACAAATGAGCAGTTCTTC. Translated: CASSLGPGGPTNEQFF.

As regards this clonotype: With only one base between it and a far larger clone, this is likely a read error. The conserved closing phenylalanine or tryptophan is absent in this CDR3, likely reflecting a read error. The chain is built from TRBV3-1 and TRBJ1-5; 9 positions match TRBD1. The CDR3 loop spans 15 amino acids. The junction had 5 bases not matched to a gene; V was cut back by 4 bases and J by 4 bases. Germline V gene data show CDR1 as LGHDT and CDR2 as YNNKEL (reference sequence). The CDR3 bases are TGTGCCAGCAGCCCGCCCGGGACAGGGAATCAGCCCCAGCATTAT. It specifies CASSPPGTGNQPQHY.

Ten or more counts support this clonotype. The chain carries TRBV28 and TRBJ2-7; TRBD1 agrees at 8 bases. Per the germline V gene, CDR1 is MDHEN and CDR2 is SYDVKM. V lost 2 bases and J lost 1; bases outside the gene matches: 1. This CDR3 spans 14 amino acids. The chain's CDR3 is CASSLGTGSYEQYF. In DNA, the CDR3 is TGTGCCAGCAGTTTAGGGACAGGATCCTACGAGCAGTACTTC.

The chain joins TRBV28 to TRBJ2-1; TRBD2 aligns across 10 bases. The J segment lost 4 bases and the V segment lost 7 bases, leaving 7 bases of the junction unmatched. The CDR3 sequence is 15 residues long. Germline V lookup: CDR1 MDHEN, CDR2 SYDVKM. The CDR3 spells CASTVGTSAYNEQFF. The CDR3 nucleotides read TGTGCCAGCACCGTCGGGACTAGCGCTTACAATGAGCAGTTCTTC.

The sample holds many counts of this clonotype. The rearrangement links TRBV3-1 to TRBJ2-7, with TRBD2 matching 8 bases. This CDR3 spans 15 amino acids. After removal of 4 bases from V and 0 bases from J, the junction contained 5 bases not matched to a gene. The germline gives CDR1 LGHDT, CDR2 YNNKEL (reference sequence). CDR3 sequence (DNA): TGTGCCAGCAGCCCCAGCGGGGGCGGCTCCTACGAGCAGTACTTC. This translates into CASSPSGGGSYEQYF.

This clonotype was observed at least ten times. The chain carries TRBV9 and TRBJ1-1, with TRBD1 matching over 9 bases. CDR1 is SGDLS, CDR2 YYNGEE, per germline. There are 14 residues in the CDR3. J lost 4 bases, V lost 3 bases, and 4 bases had no gene match. The CDR3 DNA follows: TGTGCCAGCAGCGCACAGGGGGCCGGCACTGAAGCTTTCTTT. It translates to CASSAQGAGTEAFF. Full variable domain (remainder filled in from reference TRBV9 and TRBJ1-1): DSGVTQTPKHLITATGQRVTLRCSPRSGDLSVYWYQQSLDQGLQFLIQYYNGEERAKGNILERFSAQQFPDLHSELNLSSLELGDSALYFCASSAQGAGTEAFFGQGTRLTVV.

This clonotype occurred many times. V usage is TRBV2 and J usage is TRBJ2-6; possibly TRBD2 for D (6 bases). Trimming removed 8 bases from V and 0 bases from J, with 14 bases in between. This CDR3 has 16 residues. Germline-derived CDR1 and CDR2 are SNHLY and FYNNEI. The CDR3 DNA is TGTGCCAGCGGAGGGCAGGGCCACTCTGGGGCCAACGTCCTGACTTTC. Amino acid sequence: CASGGQGHSGANVLTF.